The clone carrying this TCR beta chain has a single count. For sorted subsets, about 200 ng DNA per replicate equaled about 30,000 T cell genomes. Only in-frame clones appear in the TCRdb table, and some are missing; sequencing was by immunoSEQ multiplex PCR. The sample shows under 2.5 million clones, 92% of them seen only once. Germline loops: CDR1 MDHEN, CDR2 SYDVKM. V lost 3 bases to trimming and J lost 7 bases, with 15 bases between them. There are 14 residues in the CDR3. This sample is part of a study of shared clonotypes between healthy human individuals. The sample was naive CD4+ T cells from PBMCs. Subset: CD45RA+ positively selected. The clonotype comes from a man between 18 and 35 years old in good health. Some clones in this sample may be carry-over from other donors' samples. The J gene is TRBJ1-1, the V gene TRBV28, with D perhaps TRBD1 (6 bases). The CDR3: CASSLDQGYGEAFF. The CDR3 coding sequence is TGTGCCAGCAGTTTGGACCAGGGGTACGGTGAAGCTTTCTTT.